What follows are 16 T cell receptor beta chains derived from one specimen sequenced in a study of blood T cell repertoires in COVID-19. Here immunoSEQ multiplex PCR was the method, and the copy in TCRdb shows in-frame clones only, minus some. Among about 100,000 clones listed, more than 75% were seen once. The sample consisted of peripheral blood. Receptors originate from a human donor in a cohort sampled during active COVID-19.

This clone appeared a few times. This chain connects TRBV11-2 to TRBJ2-1; 14 positions agree with TRBD2. V dropped 6 bases and J dropped 8; count of bases not matched to a gene: 6. From germline, CDR1 is SGHAT and CDR2 FQNNGV. The CDR3 has 15 amino acids. CDR3 sequence reads: CASRGTSGSFYEQFF. CDR3 DNA: TGTGCCAGCAGGGGGACTAGCGGGAGTTTCTATGAGCAGTTCTTC.

The chain carries TRBV19 and TRBJ2-3; 10 nucleotides match TRBD2. Unmatched junction bases numbered 9, after V lost 5 bases and J lost 13 bases. The CDR3 runs to 13 residues. Per germline, CDR1 LNHDA and CDR2 SQIVND (reference sequence). CDR3 protein: CASSGGLADEKYF. Written as DNA, the CDR3 is TGTGCCAGTAGTGGTGGACTAGCGGACGAAAAGTATTTT.

The rearrangement joins TRBV6-5 to TRBJ2-5, with 11 positions matching TRBD2. The CDR3 covers 12 residues. After removal of 7 bases from V and 11 bases from J, the junction contained 6 bases not matched to a gene. Germline V gives CDR1 MNHEY, CDR2 SVGAGI. This CDR3 reads CASMLAGGGQYF. In nucleotides, the CDR3 is TGTGCCAGCATGTTAGCGGGAGGGGGTCAGTACTTC.

CDR3 DNA: TGTGCCAGCAGCAAAAGACAGGTACTTGACACTGAAGCTTTCTTT. Protein: CASSKRQVLDTEAFF. This rearrangement joins TRBV5-4 to TRBJ1-1; D perhaps matches TRBD1 (6 bases). Germline V gene lookup returns CDR1 SGHNT and CDR2 YYREEE (reference sequence). Trimming left V 4 bases short and J 3 bases short, with 16 bases between. The CDR3 has 15 amino acids. Full variable domain (rest looked up from reference TRBV5-4 and TRBJ1-1): ETGVTQSPTHLIKTRGQQVTLRCSSQSGHNTVSWYQQALGQGPQFIFQYYREEENGRGNFPPRFSGLQFPNYSSELNVNALELDDSALYLCASSKRQVLDTEAFFGQGTRLTVV.

The J gene is TRBJ1-1, the V gene TRBV7-9; D gene ambiguous. The V gene's germline CDR1 is SEHNR and CDR2 FQNEAQ (reference sequence). The CDR3 sequence is 11 residues long. The ends were cut back, 2 bases at V and 7 bases at J, with 5 bases in the middle. This CDR3 reads CASSLPNEAFF. The DNA for the CDR3 is TGTGCCAGCAGCTTACCAAATGAAGCTTTCTTT.

This chain links TRBV12-3 or TRBV12-4 with TRBJ1-2; the D gene is possibly TRBD1 (5 bases). The CDR3 spans 13 residues. The V end lost 1 base, the J end lost 6 bases, and 9 bases lay between the germline ends. The CDR3 region has the DNA TGTGCCAGCAGTTTAGGGGGACTCGATGGCTACACCTTC. Translated: CASSLGGLDGYTF.

The chain joins TRBV19 to TRBJ2-1; 9 nucleotides line up with TRBD1. The CDR3 loop spans 14 amino acids. J lost 10 bases, V lost 3 bases, and 7 bases had no gene match. The germline CDR1 and CDR2 sequences are LNHDA and SQIVND (reference sequence). The CDR3 reads CASSIGTGSLEQFF. CDR3 nucleotides: TGTGCCAGTAGTATTGGGACAGGGAGCCTCGAGCAGTTCTTC.

The chain recombines TRBV25-1 with TRBJ1-2; D uncertain. This CDR3 has 14 residues. CDR1 and CDR2 (germline): MGHDK, SYGVNS. Trimming removed 6 bases from V and 4 bases from J, with 15 bases in between. The CDR3 DNA sequence: TGTGCCAGCAGGGCGACTGCCGGGGTCTATGGCTACACCTTC. Protein sequence: CASRATAGVYGYTF.

In this sample, this clone turned up a few times. The V and J genes are TRBV7-8 and TRBJ1-5; the D is unclear. Trimming removed 5 bases at V and 8 bases at J, with 25 bases between. The CDR3 has 17 amino acids. CDR1 and CDR2 from the germline V gene are SGHVS and FQNEAQ. The CDR3, as DNA: TGTGCCAGCAGCCCCTACTCAGTAGGACTGCACCCCGAGCCCCAGCATTTT. Its translation is CASSPYSVGLHPEPQHF.

This chain uses TRBV19 with TRBJ1-4; the match to TRBD1 covers 11 bases. Unmatched junction bases numbered 8, after V lost 4 bases and J lost 4 bases. This CDR3 comprises 17 residues. Germline V CDR1 and CDR2: LNHDA, SQIVND (reference sequence). As DNA, the CDR3 is TGTGCCAGTAGTAATAGGGGACAGGGGGACCTTAATGAAAAACTGTTTTTT. Its protein product is CASSNRGQGDLNEKLFF.

This rearrangement joins TRBV4-3 to TRBJ1-5; 10 bases line up with TRBD1. Germline V gene lookup returns CDR1 LGHNA and CDR2 YSLEER. CDR3 length: 15 residues. V was clipped by 0 bases and J by 5 bases; unmatched bases: 1. The CDR3 reads CASSQDGTGDQPQHF. The DNA of the CDR3 is TGCGCCAGCAGCCAAGATGGGACAGGGGATCAGCCCCAGCATTTT.

The genes are TRBV27 and TRBJ2-5; 7 bases are shared with TRBD2. V shed 3 bases and J 5 bases; nucleotides not matched to a gene: 3. The CDR3 has 13 residues. CDR1 is MNHEY and CDR2 is SMNVEV in the germline V gene (reference sequence). CDR3 nucleotide sequence: TGTGCCAGCAGTTTTGCGGGAGCGGAGACCCAGTACTTC. Translating it yields CASSFAGAETQYF.

The J gene is TRBJ2-1, the V gene TRBV3-1 (or the pseudogene TRBV3-2); 8 nucleotides align to TRBD2. Germline trimming cut 1 base from V and 5 bases from J; bases unmatched to any gene: 10. This CDR3 region has 17 residues. The germline CDR1 and CDR2 sequences are LGHDT and YNNKEL (reference sequence). The CDR3 nucleotides are TGTGCCAGCAGCCAAGGCCGACTAGCGACCCGAAACAATGAGCAGTTCTTC. This translates into CASSQGRLATRNNEQFF.

The rearrangement links TRBV11-2 to TRBJ1-3; weak D call: TRBD1 (5 bases). The CDR3 extends over 14 amino acids. Germline values: CDR1 SGHAT, CDR2 FQNNGV. Between the trimmed V and J ends, which lost 5 bases and 0 bases, there was a span of 8 bases. CDR3 nucleotides: TGTGCCAGCAGCCGACAGTCCTCTGGAAACACCATATATTTT. Translated: CASSRQSSGNTIYF.

The J gene is TRBJ2-3, the V gene TRBV18; TRBD1 agrees at 11 bases. V lost 3 bases, J lost 6 bases, and 8 bases stayed unmatched. This CDR3 region has 16 residues. Germline V lookup: CDR1 KGHSH, CDR2 LQKENI. The CDR3 sequence: CASSPGTGGFVDTQYF. The CDR3, as DNA: TGTGCCAGCTCACCCGGGACAGGGGGTTTTGTGGATACGCAGTATTTT.

The CDR3 region has the DNA TGTGCCAGCTCACCACCGGGGGGGATGAAGACCGGGGAGCTGTTTTTT. Its translation is CASSPPGGMKTGELFF. The genes are TRBV18 and TRBJ2-2; 7 bases align to TRBD2. CDR3 length: 16 residues. The V gene's germline CDR1 is KGHSH and CDR2 LQKENI. V dropped 0 bases and J dropped 5; count of bases not matched to a gene: 6.